This entry is about one T cell receptor (beta chain). This sample stems from a study of blood T cell repertoires in COVID-19. This CDR3 has 16 amino acids. Trimming took 4 bases from V and 2 from J; bases not matched to a gene: 8. CDR1 and CDR2 from the germline V gene are SGHTA and FQGNSA. Only in-frame clones appear in the TCRdb table, and some are missing; sequencing was by immunoSEQ multiplex PCR. The sample has over 200,000 clones, 75% to 90% seen once. This chain joins TRBV7-2 and TRBJ1-3, with 7 bases matching TRBD1. The sequence derives from a man aged 30 to 39 who had recovered from COVID-19. The sequencing input was peripheral blood. The CDR3, as DNA: TGTGCCAGCAGCTCCCTCGCGACAGGGACTGGAAACACCATATATTTT. Translated: CASSSLATGTGNTIYF. The full variable domain, its missing parts supplied by reference TRBV7-2 and TRBJ1-3, is GAGVSQSPSNKVTEKGKDVELRCDPISGHTALYWYRQSLGQGLEFLIYFQGNSAPDKSGLPSDRFSAERTGGSVSTLTIQRTQQEDSAVYLCASSSLATGTGNTIYFGEGSWLTVV.